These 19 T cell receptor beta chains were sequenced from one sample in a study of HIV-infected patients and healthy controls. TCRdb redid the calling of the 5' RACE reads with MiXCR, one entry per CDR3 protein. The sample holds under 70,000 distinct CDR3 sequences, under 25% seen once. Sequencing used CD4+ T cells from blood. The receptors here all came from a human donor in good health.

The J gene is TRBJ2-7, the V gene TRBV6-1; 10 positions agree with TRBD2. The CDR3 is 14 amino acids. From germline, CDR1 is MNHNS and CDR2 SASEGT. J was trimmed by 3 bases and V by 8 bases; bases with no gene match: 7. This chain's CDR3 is CASYRASGSYEQYF. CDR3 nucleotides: TGTGCCAGCTACCGAGCTAGCGGGAGCTACGAGCAGTACTTC.

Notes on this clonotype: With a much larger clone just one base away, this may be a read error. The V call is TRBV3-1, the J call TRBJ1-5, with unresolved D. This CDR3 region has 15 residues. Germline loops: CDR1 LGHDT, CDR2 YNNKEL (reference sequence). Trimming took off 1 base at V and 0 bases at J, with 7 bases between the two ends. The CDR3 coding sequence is TGTGCCAGCAGCCAAGGCGCAGGTAGCAATCAGCCCCAGCATTTT. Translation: CASSQGAGSNQPQHF. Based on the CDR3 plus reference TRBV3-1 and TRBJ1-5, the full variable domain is DTAVSQTPKYLVTQMGNDKSIKCEQNLGHDTMYWYKQDSKKFLKIMFSYNNKELIINETVPNRFSPKSPDKAHLNLHINSLELGDSAVYFCASSQGAGSNQPQHFGDGTRLSIL.

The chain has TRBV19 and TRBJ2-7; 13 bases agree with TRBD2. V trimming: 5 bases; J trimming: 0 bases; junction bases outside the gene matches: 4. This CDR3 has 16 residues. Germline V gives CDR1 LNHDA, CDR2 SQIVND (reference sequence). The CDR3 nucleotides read TGTGCCAGTAGTCCTCGGACTAGCGGGAGCTCCTACGAGCAGTACTTC. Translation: CASSPRTSGSSYEQYF. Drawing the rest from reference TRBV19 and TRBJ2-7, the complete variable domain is DGGITQSPKYLFRKEGQNVTLSCEQNLNHDAMYWYRQDPGQGLRLIYYSQIVNDFQKGDIAEGYSVSREKKESFPLTVTSAQKNPTAFYLCASSPRTSGSSYEQYFGPGTRLTVT.

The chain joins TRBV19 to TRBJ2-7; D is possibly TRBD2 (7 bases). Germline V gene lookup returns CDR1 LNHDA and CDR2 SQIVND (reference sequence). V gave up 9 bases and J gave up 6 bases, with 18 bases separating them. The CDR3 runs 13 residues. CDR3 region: CARRGTNLREQYF. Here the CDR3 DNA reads TGTGCCAGGAGGGGGACTAACCTCCGCGAGCAGTACTTC. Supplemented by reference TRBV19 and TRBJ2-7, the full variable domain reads DGGITQSPKYLFRKEGQNVTLSCEQNLNHDAMYWYRQDPGQGLRLIYYSQIVNDFQKGDIAEGYSVSREKKESFPLTVTSAQKNPTAFYLCARRGTNLREQYFGPGTRLTVT.

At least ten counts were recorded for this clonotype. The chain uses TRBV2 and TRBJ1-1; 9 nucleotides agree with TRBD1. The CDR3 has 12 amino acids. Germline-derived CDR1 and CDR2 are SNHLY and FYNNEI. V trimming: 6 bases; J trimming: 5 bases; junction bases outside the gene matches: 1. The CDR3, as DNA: TGTGCCAGCAGCGGGACAGGGACTGAAGCTTTCTTT. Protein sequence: CASSGTGTEAFF.

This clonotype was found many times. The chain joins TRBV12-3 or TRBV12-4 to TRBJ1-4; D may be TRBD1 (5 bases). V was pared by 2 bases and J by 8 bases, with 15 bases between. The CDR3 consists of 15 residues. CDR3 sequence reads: CASSLRWQGSEKLFF. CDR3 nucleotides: TGTGCCAGCAGTTTAAGGTGGCAGGGAAGCGAAAAACTGTTTTTT.

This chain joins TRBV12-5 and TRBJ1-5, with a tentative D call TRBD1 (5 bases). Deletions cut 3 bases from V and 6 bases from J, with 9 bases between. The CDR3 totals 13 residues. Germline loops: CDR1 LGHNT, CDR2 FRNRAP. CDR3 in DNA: TGTGCTAGTGGTTTCGAGGGGCTTCAGCCCCAGCATTTT. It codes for CASGFEGLQPQHF. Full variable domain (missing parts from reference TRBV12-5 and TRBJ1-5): DARVTQTPRHKVTEMGQEVTMRCQPILGHNTVFWYRQTMMQGLELLAYFRNRAPLDDSGMPKDRFSAEMPDATLATLKIQPSEPRDSAVYFCASGFEGLQPQHFGDGTRLSIL.

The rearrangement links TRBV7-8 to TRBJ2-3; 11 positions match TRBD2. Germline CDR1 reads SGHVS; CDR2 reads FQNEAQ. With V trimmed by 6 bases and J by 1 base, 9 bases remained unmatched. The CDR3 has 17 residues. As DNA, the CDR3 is TGTGCCAGCAGGCCGCGACTAGCGGGATTCCGCACAGATACGCAGTATTTT. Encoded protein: CASRPRLAGFRTDTQYF.

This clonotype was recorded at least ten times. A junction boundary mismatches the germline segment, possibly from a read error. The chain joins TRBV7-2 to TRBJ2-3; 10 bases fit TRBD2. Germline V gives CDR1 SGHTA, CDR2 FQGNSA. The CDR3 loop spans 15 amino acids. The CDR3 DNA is TGTGCCAGCAGCGTAGCGGGGGGCGGCACAGATACGCAGTATTTT. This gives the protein CASSVAGGGTDTQYF.

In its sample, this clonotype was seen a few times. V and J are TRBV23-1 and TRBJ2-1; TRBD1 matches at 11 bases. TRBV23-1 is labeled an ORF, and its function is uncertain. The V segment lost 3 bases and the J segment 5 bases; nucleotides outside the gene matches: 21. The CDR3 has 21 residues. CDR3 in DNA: TGCGCCAGCAGTCATCCGGGACAGGGGGGCGGTTTAAGTTCGAGCCACAATGAGCAGTTCTTC. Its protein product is CASSHPGQGGGLSSSHNEQFF.

The CDR3 coding sequence is TGTGCCTGGAGTGTACCCCAGGGGCCTTATAGCAATCAGCCCCAGCATTTT. Translated, it gives CAWSVPQGPYSNQPQHF. V gene TRBV30 combines with J gene TRBJ1-5; a possible D gene is TRBD1 (6 bases). This CDR3 has 17 residues. Between the trimmed V and J ends, which lost 0 bases and 0 bases, there was a span of 15 bases. CDR1 and CDR2 (germline): GTSNPN, SVGIG (reference sequence).

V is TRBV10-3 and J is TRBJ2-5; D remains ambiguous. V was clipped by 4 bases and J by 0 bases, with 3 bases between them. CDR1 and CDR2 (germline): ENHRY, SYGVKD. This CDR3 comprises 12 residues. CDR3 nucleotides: TGTGCCATCAGTGGGTACCAAGAGACCCAGTACTTC. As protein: CAISGYQETQYF.

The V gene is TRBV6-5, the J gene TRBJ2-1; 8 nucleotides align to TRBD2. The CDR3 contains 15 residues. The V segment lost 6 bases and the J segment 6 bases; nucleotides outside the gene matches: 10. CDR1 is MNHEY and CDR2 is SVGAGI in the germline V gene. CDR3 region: CASRDAAGASNEQFF. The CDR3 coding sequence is TGTGCCAGCAGGGACGCAGCGGGGGCATCCAATGAGCAGTTCTTC.

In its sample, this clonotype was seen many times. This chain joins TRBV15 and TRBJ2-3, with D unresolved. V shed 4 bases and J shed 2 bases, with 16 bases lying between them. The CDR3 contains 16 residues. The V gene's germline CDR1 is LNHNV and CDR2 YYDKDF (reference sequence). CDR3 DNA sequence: TGTGCCACCAGCACCCGGGCCGAGACTTTCACAGATACGCAGTATTTT. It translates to CATSTRAETFTDTQYF.

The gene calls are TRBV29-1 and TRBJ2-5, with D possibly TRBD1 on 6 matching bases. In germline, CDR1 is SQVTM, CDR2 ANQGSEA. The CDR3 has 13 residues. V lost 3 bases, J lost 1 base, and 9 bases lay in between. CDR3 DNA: TGCAGCGTTGACAAGGACAGCCAAGAGACCCAGTACTTC. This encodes CSVDKDSQETQYF.

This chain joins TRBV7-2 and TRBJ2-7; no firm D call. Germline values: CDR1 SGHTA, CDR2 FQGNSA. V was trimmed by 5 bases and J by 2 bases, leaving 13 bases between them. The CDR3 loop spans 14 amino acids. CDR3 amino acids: CASSPQGSPYEQYF. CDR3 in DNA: TGTGCCAGCAGCCCCCAAGGTTCCCCCTACGAGCAGTACTTC.

The CDR3 DNA follows: TGTGCCAGCAGCTTTAGGACCTTAGCCAATGAGCAGTTCTTC. Its protein product is CASSFRTLANEQFF. The chain links TRBV7-2 to TRBJ2-1; D is unclear. Germline lookup yields CDR1 SGHTA and CDR2 FQGNSA. The CDR3 runs 14 residues. V shed 3 bases and J shed 6 bases, with 12 bases lying between them.

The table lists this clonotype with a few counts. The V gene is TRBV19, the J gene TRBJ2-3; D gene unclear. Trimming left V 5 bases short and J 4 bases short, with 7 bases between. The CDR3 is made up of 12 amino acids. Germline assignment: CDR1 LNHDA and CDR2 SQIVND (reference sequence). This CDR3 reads CASSSWSDTQYF. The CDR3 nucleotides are TGTGCCAGTAGTTCGTGGTCAGATACGCAGTATTTT.

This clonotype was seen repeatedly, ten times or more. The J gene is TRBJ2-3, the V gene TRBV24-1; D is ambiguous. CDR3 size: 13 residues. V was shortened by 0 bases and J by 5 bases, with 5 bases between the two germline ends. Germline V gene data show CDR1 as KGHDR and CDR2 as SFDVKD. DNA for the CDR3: TGTGCCACCAGTGATTTGTATCTAGATACGCAGTATTTT. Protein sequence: CATSDLYLDTQYF.